This T cell receptor beta chain was sequenced during a study of cytomegalovirus exposure and HLA in healthy donors. The germline V gene encodes CDR1 KGHSH and CDR2 LQKENI. This CDR3 has 13 amino acids. The germline V and J ends were trimmed by 5 bases and 0 bases, with 7 bases remaining between them. Only a few counts were recorded for this clone. This PCR relied on a set of 60 Vbeta primers and 13 Jbeta primers. Sequencing was performed with immunoSEQ multiplex PCR; in TCRdb, only in-frame clones are kept and a portion is missing. The sample shows 75,000 to 100,000 clones, 50% to 80% of them seen only once.

Sequencing was carried out using PBMCs. The sequence was obtained from a man aged 55 to 70 in good health and CMV-seronegative. The chain couples TRBV18 to TRBJ1-1, with D tentatively TRBD1 (5 bases). CDR3: CASSLQVNTEAFF. CDR3 DNA sequence: TGTGCCAGCTCATTACAGGTGAACACTGAAGCTTTCTTT.